This is a list of T cell receptor beta chains from one sample in a study of blood T cell repertoires in COVID-19. Assay used: immunoSEQ multiplex PCR; TCRdb lists only in-frame clones, some missing. The sample has around 63,000 clones, 79% seen once. The sequenced sample was peripheral blood. The receptors were gathered from a human donor in a cohort sampled during active COVID-19. The CDR3 runs from the conserved cysteine through the conserved F or W. D genes are given only for firm matches. Only some rows state a clone size, as once, few, many or a class for expanded clones.

j_call,d_call,clone_size,cdr3_length,v_call,cdr3_nt,cdr3_aa
TRBJ2-1,.,.,14,TRBV28,TGTGCCAGCAGTCTCAGGGCCCCCTACAATGAGCAGTTCTTC,CASSLRAPYNEQFF
TRBJ2-4,TRBD2,few,16,TRBV9,TGTGCCAGCAGCGTCGGCGGGAGGGACGACGGAAACATTCAGTACTTC,CASSVGGRDDGNIQYF
TRBJ1-2,.,.,11,TRBV29-1,TGCAGCGTCTGGGAGGACTATGGCTACACCTTC,CSVWEDYGYTF
TRBJ2-3,TRBD2,once,15,TRBV18,TGTGCCAGCTCACCAGGTAGCGGGAGGGCAGATACGCAGTATTTT,CASSPGSGRADTQYF
TRBJ2-3,TRBD2,.,16,TRBV5-6,TGTGCCAGCAGCCTCAACCTAGCGGGAGGAGGAGATACGCAGTATTTT,CASSLNLAGGGDTQYF
TRBJ1-5,TRBD1,.,14,TRBV19,TGTGCCAGTACTATGGACAGGGTAAATCAGCCCCAGCATTTT,CASTMDRVNQPQHF
TRBJ2-3,.,.,14,TRBV5-1,TGCGCCAGCAGCCCCGTGGGGCCCACAGATACGCAGTATTTT,CASSPVGPTDTQYF
TRBJ1-6,.,.,16,TRBV30,TGTGCCTGGAGTGTACCACAGTTGTCCTATAATTCACCCCTCCACTTT,CAWSVPQLSYNSPLHF
TRBJ2-5,TRBD2,.,16,TRBV2,TGTGCCAGCAGTGAAGCTAGCGGGAGTTTTTTAGAGACCCAGTACTTC,CASSEASGSFLETQYF
TRBJ1-2,TRBD1,medium-sized,16,TRBV28,TGTGCCAGCAGTTTATTCCGGGACAGGGAGAACTATGGCTACACCTTC,CASSLFRDRENYGYTF
TRBJ2-3,.,.,20,TRBV5-1,TGCGCCAGCAGCTTGAGCGGGACAGGACCTTACCAGTCCCCCACAGATACGCAGTATTTT,CASSLSGTGPYQSPTDTQYF
TRBJ2-5,.,.,14,TRBV5-1,TGCGCCAGCAGCTTGCTTGGGGCGCAAGAGACCCAGTACTTC,CASSLLGAQETQYF
TRBJ1-2,TRBD1,.,18,TRBV27,TGTGCCAGCAGTTTGGGCCCCCGGGGACAGGGAGCTTCCTATGGCTACACCTTC,CASSLGPRGQGASYGYTF
TRBJ1-2,TRBD1,.,13,TRBV2,TGTGCCAGCAGTCTTACAGGGGACTATGGCTACACCTTC,CASSLTGDYGYTF
TRBJ1-1,.,.,14,TRBV4-3,TGCGCCAGCAGCTATTCCGCCGGGGACACTGAAGCTTTCTTT,CASSYSAGDTEAFF
TRBJ2-1,TRBD1,.,15,TRBV27,TGTGCCAGCAGTTTATTGGGACAGGGGTACAATGAGCAGTTCTTC,CASSLLGQGYNEQFF
TRBJ2-7,TRBD2,.,15,TRBV7-2,TGTGCCAGCAGCTTGAGCGGGAAGAGCACCTACGAGCAGTACTTC,CASSLSGKSTYEQYF
TRBJ2-2,.,many,13,TRBV28,TGTGCCAGCAGTTCCATAGTGACCGGGGAGCTGTTTTTT,CASSSIVTGELFF
TRBJ1-2,.,.,16,TRBV25-1,TGTGCCAGCAGTGACCCCGGAGGACCCGGGAGCTATGGCTACACCTTC,CASSDPGGPGSYGYTF
TRBJ2-7,.,.,14,TRBV15,TGTGCCACCAGCAGAGACAAAGGGGCTGGCGAGCAGTACTTC,CATSRDKGAGEQYF
TRBJ1-2,.,.,15,TRBV4-3,TGCGCCAGCAGCCAAGTGGCGGACACTAACTATGGCTACACCTTC,CASSQVADTNYGYTF
TRBJ2-2,TRBD2,.,19,TRBV6-2/TRBV6-3,TGTGCCAGCAGTTCGACTAGCGGGAGGGCCGGGCGAGGCACCGGGGAGCTGTTTTTT,CASSSTSGRAGRGTGELFF
TRBJ2-3,TRBD2,few,16,TRBV5-4,TGTGCCAGCAGCCTAAGGACTAGCGCGACCACAGATACGCAGTATTTT,CASSLRTSATTDTQYF
TRBJ1-5,TRBD1,.,14,TRBV15,TGTGCCACCAGCGACAGGGGGTGGAATCAGCCCCAGCATTTT,CATSDRGWNQPQHF
TRBJ1-2,.,.,12,TRBV2,TGTGCCAGCTCTACAGGGTCCCCTGGCTACACCTTC,CASSTGSPGYTF
TRBJ1-1,.,medium-sized,13,TRBV19,TGTGCCAGTAGTATAGATACAGTTACTGAAGCTTTCTTT,CASSIDTVTEAFF
TRBJ1-5,.,.,14,TRBV18,TGTGCCAGCTCACCTTCCAGGGATAATCAGCCCCAGCATTTT,CASSPSRDNQPQHF
TRBJ2-2,TRBD1,.,15,TRBV12-5,TGTGCTAGTGGCCCGGGACAGGGGTTGGCCGGGGAGCTGTTTTTT,CASGPGQGLAGELFF